The 11 T cell receptor beta chains presented below share a single source sample, sequenced in a study of blood T cell repertoires in COVID-19. Only in-frame clones appear in the TCRdb table, and some are missing; sequencing was by immunoSEQ multiplex PCR. This table holds under 300,000 clones, more than 75% found once. Sequenced sample: peripheral blood. These receptors were obtained from a woman in her seventies with active or convalescent COVID-19.

This clone occurred once. The gene calls are TRBV6-2 or TRBV6-3 and TRBJ2-2, with 11 nucleotides matching TRBD1. J lost 9 bases, V lost 4 bases, and 7 bases had no gene match. There are 15 residues in the CDR3. In germline, CDR1 is MNHEY, CDR2 SVGEGT. This chain's CDR3 is CASSFSDRGRRELFF. The CDR3 DNA reads as TGTGCCAGCAGTTTCTCGGACAGGGGGCGAAGGGAGCTGTTTTTT.

This chain joins TRBV5-1 and TRBJ2-7; 11 nucleotides line up with TRBD1. This CDR3 has 15 amino acids. Trimming at V came to 0 bases and at J to 3 bases, leaving 2 bases not matched to a gene. The germline CDR1 and CDR2 sequences are SGHRS and YFSETQ. The CDR3 loop reads CASSLDGTGGYEQYF. CDR3 sequence (DNA): TGCGCCAGCAGCTTGGATGGGACAGGGGGCTACGAGCAGTACTTC.

The rearrangement links TRBV9 to TRBJ1-1; a weak D match, TRBD1 (6 bases). The CDR3 loop spans 20 amino acids. Germline assignment: CDR1 SGDLS and CDR2 YYNGEE. The V end was cut by 0 bases, the J end by 0 bases, with 24 bases between. CDR3 DNA: TGTGCCAGCAGCGTAGCAACCACGGACAGTCAGGGACAAATGAACACTGAAGCTTTCTTT. It translates to CASSVATTDSQGQMNTEAFF.

This clone appeared a few times. The V gene is TRBV5-4, the J gene TRBJ2-1; 9 bases agree with TRBD1. The V segment lost 4 bases and the J segment 0 bases; nucleotides outside the gene matches: 8. The germline V gene encodes CDR1 SGHNT and CDR2 YYREEE (reference sequence). The CDR3 has 17 residues. CDR3 amino acids: CASSHNRGPGSYNEQFF. The CDR3 DNA reads TGTGCCAGCAGCCACAACAGGGGGCCAGGCTCCTACAATGAGCAGTTCTTC.

The chain links TRBV3-1 (or the pseudogene TRBV3-2) to TRBJ2-7; 8 nucleotides align to TRBD2. CDR1 and CDR2 from the germline V gene are LGHDT and YNNKEL (reference sequence). Losses at the gene ends were 2 bases for V and 2 bases for J; bases not matched to a gene: 2. The CDR3 runs 14 residues. In DNA, the CDR3 is TGTGCCAGCAGCCAAACTAGCGGAACCTACGAGCAGTACTTC. Its translation is CASSQTSGTYEQYF.

The chain is built from TRBV5-1 and TRBJ1-4; 7 bases agree with TRBD1. V shed 4 bases and J 5 bases; nucleotides not matched to a gene: 5. Looked up from germline, CDR1 is SGHRS and CDR2 is YFSETQ. The CDR3 extends over 14 amino acids. The CDR3 spells CASSPGQRNEKLFF. CDR3 nucleotides: TGCGCCAGCAGCCCGGGACAGAGGAATGAAAAACTGTTTTTT.

The chain combines TRBV5-6 with TRBJ2-5; possibly TRBD2 for D (6 bases). The V end was cut by 2 bases, the J end by 1 base, with 9 bases between. Germline V gene data show CDR1 as SGHDT and CDR2 as YYEEEE. CDR3 length: 14 residues. CDR3 nucleotide sequence: TGTGCCAGCAGCTTCATCGGGGGCCAAGAGACCCAGTACTTC. This sequence encodes CASSFIGGQETQYF.

This clone appeared once. This rearrangement joins TRBV7-3 to TRBJ1-1; no definite D call. The ends were cut back, 5 bases at V and 2 bases at J, with 15 bases in the middle. Germline V CDR1 and CDR2: SGHTA, FQGTGA. The CDR3 spans 15 residues. This chain's CDR3 is CASSPGWSGNTEAFF. The CDR3 DNA is TGTGCCAGCAGCCCCGGGTGGAGTGGCAACACTGAAGCTTTCTTT.

The chain combines TRBV6-5 with TRBJ2-2; D call uncertain. The CDR3 runs to 13 residues. Germline CDR1 reads MNHEY; CDR2 reads SVGAGI. V lost 8 bases and J 1 base, leaving 8 bases between the germline ends. This CDR3 reads CASPRQNTGELFF. CDR3 nucleotides: TGTGCCAGCCCCCGACAGAACACCGGGGAGCTGTTTTTT.

The chain uses TRBV23-1 and TRBJ1-3; D gene uncertain. TRBV23-1 is treated as an ORF (open reading frame) with a function not yet certain. V lost 6 bases and J lost 0, with 15 bases in between. The CDR3 is 16 amino acids. CDR3 region: CASSLNQKLSGNTIYF. CDR3 sequence (DNA): TGCGCCAGCAGCCTCAATCAAAAACTCTCTGGAAACACCATATATTTT.

The gene calls are TRBV5-5 and TRBJ1-1; D may be TRBD1 (6 bases). The germline gives CDR1 SGHKS, CDR2 YYEKEE (reference sequence). The V and J ends lost 0 bases and 6 bases respectively, with 12 bases between them. This CDR3 has 14 amino acids. CDR3: CASSLVQGGAEAFF. The CDR3 DNA follows: TGTGCCAGCAGCTTGGTACAGGGCGGAGCTGAAGCTTTCTTT.